The 10 T cell receptor beta chains reported below all come from one sample, sequenced in a study of post-analysis software for immune sequencing data. TCR beta cDNA libraries included unique molecular identifiers. TCRdb re-called the PCR reads with MiXCR, one entry per CDR3 protein. Counted here are roughly 400,000 distinct CDR3 sequences, roughly 40% occurring once; the ten biggest clones make up 7.5% to 8.5%. Their antigen targets remain unknown. General study points: Controls had lower frequencies than patients of 4 or 5 TRBV segments, which included TRBV5-6, TRBV5-1 and TRBV20-1.

Sequenced: blood. The receptor set was obtained from a girl aged 2 to 9 with multiple sclerosis.

In this sample, this clonotype turned up a few times. The rearrangement links TRBV20-1 to TRBJ2-3, with 11 bases matching TRBD2. Germline loops: CDR1 DFQATT, CDR2 SNEGSKA (reference sequence). V gave up 1 base and J gave up 5 bases; unmatched junction bases: 5. The CDR3 loop spans 15 amino acids. CDR3 sequence reads: CSARGLAGGIDTQYF. CDR3 coding DNA: TGCAGTGCTAGAGGGCTAGCGGGAGGTATAGATACGCAGTATTTT.

The chain combines TRBV7-9 with TRBJ2-4; no definite D call. The J call may be faulty, since TRBJ2-7 better matches the DNA end. From germline, CDR1 is SEHNR and CDR2 FQNEAQ (reference sequence). The CDR3 covers 16 residues. CDR3 sequence (DNA): TGTGCCAGCAGCTTAACCCGAGGTCATGGCCTAGGCGAGCAGTACTTC. Protein: CASSLTRGHGLGEQYF.

The gene calls are TRBV12-3 or TRBV12-4 and TRBJ1-1, with 7 positions matching TRBD1. Trimming at V came to 2 bases and at J to 3 bases, leaving 6 bases not matched to a gene. The CDR3 length is 15 residues. CDR3 bases: TGTGCCAGCAGTTTATTGACAGGGTTGTACACTGAAGCTTTCTTT. This gives the protein CASSLLTGLYTEAFF.

The chain is built from TRBV7-2 and TRBJ2-7; D is undetermined. Trimming removed 3 bases at V and 2 bases at J, with 8 bases between. Germline CDR1 is SGHTA and CDR2 is FQGNSA. CDR3 length equals 13 residues. The CDR3 nucleotides are TGTGCCAGCAGCTTCTCCCGGACCTACGAGCAGTACTTC. Encoded protein: CASSFSRTYEQYF.

This clonotype was observed a handful of times. The CDR3 loop is CASSRQGANQPQHF. The CDR3 nucleotides are TGCGCCAGCAGCCGGCAGGGGGCCAATCAGCCCCAGCATTTT. The chain uses TRBV4-1 and TRBJ1-5, with 8 positions matching TRBD1. The length of the CDR3 is 14 residues. V shed 4 bases, J shed 3 bases, and the junction held 2 bases outside the gene matches. CDR1 is MGHRA, CDR2 YSYEKL, per germline.

This sequence joins TRBV12-3 or TRBV12-4 and TRBJ1-1, with 7 bases identical to TRBD1. The CDR3 loop spans 15 amino acids. J gave up 6 bases and V 3 bases, and 10 bases lay outside the gene matches. CDR3 sequence reads: CASSLGDSSYAEAFF. As DNA, the CDR3 is TGTGCCAGCAGTTTGGGGGACAGCAGTTACGCTGAAGCTTTCTTT.

This clonotype has just a few counts. V gene TRBV6-6 combines with J gene TRBJ2-3; TRBD2 is a possible D gene (6 bases). CDR3 length equals 16 residues. Germline V CDR1 and CDR2: MNHNY, SVGAGI (reference sequence). V lost 5 bases and J lost 2, with 17 bases in between. The CDR3 loop is CASSPFRAGNTDTQYF. The CDR3 DNA follows: TGTGCCAGCAGTCCATTCAGGGCGGGAAACACAGATACGCAGTATTTT.

This chain links TRBV6-2 or TRBV6-3 with TRBJ2-7; 10 bases are shared with TRBD2. V lost 6 bases and J lost 4; bases outside the gene matches: 6. Germline values: CDR1 MNHEY, CDR2 SVGEGT. This CDR3 region has 14 residues. Written as DNA, the CDR3 is TGTGCCAGCAGCCGTCCTAGCGGGAGATACGAGCAGTACTTC. It translates to CASSRPSGRYEQYF.

This chain joins TRBV12-5 and TRBJ1-4; the D gene is possibly TRBD1 (6 bases). The CDR3 has 13 amino acids. V lost 5 bases, J lost 5 bases, and 9 bases lay in between. Germline assignment: CDR1 LGHNT and CDR2 FRNRAP. The CDR3 protein is CASGDRTNEKLFF. DNA of the CDR3: TGTGCTAGTGGTGACAGGACAAATGAAAAACTGTTTTTT.

This clonotype was seen once. The chain links TRBV28 to TRBJ2-6, with 9 bases lining up with TRBD1. CDR1 MDHEN and CDR2 SYDVKM come from the germline V gene. V was pared by 2 bases and J by 5 bases, with 10 bases of the junction left unmatched. This CDR3 contains 18 residues. The CDR3 reads CASSLEGTGITRANVLTF. The CDR3 DNA reads as TGTGCCAGCAGTTTAGAGGGGACAGGGATTACTAGGGCCAACGTCCTGACTTTC.